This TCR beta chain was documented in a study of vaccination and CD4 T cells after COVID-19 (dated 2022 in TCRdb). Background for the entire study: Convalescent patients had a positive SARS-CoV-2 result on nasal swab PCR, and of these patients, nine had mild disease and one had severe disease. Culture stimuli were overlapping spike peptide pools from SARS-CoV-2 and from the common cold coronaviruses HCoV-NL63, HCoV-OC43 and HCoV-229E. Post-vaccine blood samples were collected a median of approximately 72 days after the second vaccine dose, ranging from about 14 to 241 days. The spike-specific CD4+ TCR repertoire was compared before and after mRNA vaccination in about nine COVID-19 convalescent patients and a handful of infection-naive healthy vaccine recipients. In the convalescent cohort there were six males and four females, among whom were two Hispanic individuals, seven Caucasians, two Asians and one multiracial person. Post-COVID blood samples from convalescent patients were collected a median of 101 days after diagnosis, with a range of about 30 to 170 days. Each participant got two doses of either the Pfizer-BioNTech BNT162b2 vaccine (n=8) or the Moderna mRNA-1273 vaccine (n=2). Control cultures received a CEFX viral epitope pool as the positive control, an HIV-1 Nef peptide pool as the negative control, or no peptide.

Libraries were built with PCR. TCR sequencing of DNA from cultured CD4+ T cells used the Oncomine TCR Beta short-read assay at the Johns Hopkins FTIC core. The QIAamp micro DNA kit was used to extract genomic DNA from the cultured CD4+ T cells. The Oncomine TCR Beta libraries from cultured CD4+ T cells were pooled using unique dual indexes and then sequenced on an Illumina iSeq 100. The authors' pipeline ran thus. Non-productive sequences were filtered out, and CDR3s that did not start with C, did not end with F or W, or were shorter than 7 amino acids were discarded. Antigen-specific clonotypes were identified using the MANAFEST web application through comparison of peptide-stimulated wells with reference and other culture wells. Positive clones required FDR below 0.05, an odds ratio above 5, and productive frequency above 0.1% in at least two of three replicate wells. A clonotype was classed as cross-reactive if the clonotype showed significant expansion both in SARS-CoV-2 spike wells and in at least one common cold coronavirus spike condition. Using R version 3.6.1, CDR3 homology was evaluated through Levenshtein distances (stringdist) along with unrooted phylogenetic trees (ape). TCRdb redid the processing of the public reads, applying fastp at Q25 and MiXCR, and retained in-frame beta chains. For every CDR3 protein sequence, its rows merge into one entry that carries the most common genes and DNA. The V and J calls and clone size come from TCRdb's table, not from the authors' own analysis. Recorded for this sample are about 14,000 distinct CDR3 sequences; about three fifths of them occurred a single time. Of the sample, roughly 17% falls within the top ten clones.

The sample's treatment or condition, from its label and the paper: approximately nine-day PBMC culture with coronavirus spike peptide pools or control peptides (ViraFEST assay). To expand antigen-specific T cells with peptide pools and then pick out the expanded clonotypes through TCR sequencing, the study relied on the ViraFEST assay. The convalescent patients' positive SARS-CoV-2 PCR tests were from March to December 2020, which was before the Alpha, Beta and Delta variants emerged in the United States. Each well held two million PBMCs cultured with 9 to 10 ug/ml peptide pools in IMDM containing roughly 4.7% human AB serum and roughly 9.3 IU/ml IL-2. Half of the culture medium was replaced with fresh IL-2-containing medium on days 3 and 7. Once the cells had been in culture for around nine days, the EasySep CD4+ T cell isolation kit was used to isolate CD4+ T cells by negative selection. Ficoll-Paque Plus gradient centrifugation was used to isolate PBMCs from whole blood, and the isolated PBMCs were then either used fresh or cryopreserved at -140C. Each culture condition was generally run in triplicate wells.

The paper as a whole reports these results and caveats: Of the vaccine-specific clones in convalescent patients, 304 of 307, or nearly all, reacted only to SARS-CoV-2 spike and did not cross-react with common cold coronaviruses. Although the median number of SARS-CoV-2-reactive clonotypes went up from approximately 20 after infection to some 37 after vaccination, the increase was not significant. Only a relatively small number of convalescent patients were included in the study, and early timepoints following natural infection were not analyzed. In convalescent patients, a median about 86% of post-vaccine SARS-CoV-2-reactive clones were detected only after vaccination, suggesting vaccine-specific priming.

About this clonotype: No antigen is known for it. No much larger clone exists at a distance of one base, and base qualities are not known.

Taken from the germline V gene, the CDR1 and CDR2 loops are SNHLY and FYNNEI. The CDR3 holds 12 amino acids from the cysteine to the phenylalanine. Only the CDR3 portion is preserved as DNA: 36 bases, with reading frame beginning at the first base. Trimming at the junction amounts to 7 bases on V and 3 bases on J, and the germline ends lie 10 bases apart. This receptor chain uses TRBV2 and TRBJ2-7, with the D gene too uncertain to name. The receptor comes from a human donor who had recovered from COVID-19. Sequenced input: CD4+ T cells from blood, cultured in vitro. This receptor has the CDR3 CASIVGNYEQYF. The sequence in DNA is TGTGCCAGCATCGTGGGAAACTACGAGCAGTACTTC.